These T cell receptor beta chains were read from a single sample in a study of T cells in localized non-small cell lung cancer. Some clones are missing from TCRdb's copy, which holds only in-frame ones; the method was immunoSEQ multiplex PCR. The table includes 41,000 or so clones, 86% detected once. This specimen was peripheral blood, taken before any cancer treatment. These TCRs come from a woman aged 18-50 years with stage III lung adenocarcinoma. Each CDR3 is given with its conserved first and last residue. D genes are given only for firm matches. Rows give clone size only sometimes, using once, few, many, or a class for an expanded clone.

d_call j_call clone_size v_call cdr3_aa cdr3_nt
TRBD1 TRBJ2-5 once TRBV15 CSMRQGLEGETQYF TGTTCAATGCGACAGGGGCTAGAAGGGGAGACCCAGTACTTC
- TRBJ2-5 - TRBV5-5 CASSLFSRKSETQYF TGTGCCAGCAGCTTGTTTTCCAGGAAGAGTGAGACCCAGTACTTC
- TRBJ2-4 - TRBV19 CASSQTFDIQYF TGTGCCAGTAGCCAAACCTTTGACATTCAGTACTTC
- TRBJ2-7 - TRBV25-1 CASSGGRSYEQYF TGTGCCAGCAGTGGGGGACGGAGCTACGAGCAGTACTTC
- TRBJ1-4 few TRBV5-4 CASSFGMANEKLFF TGTGCCAGCAGCTTCGGCATGGCTAATGAAAAACTGTTTTTT
TRBD1 TRBJ1-2 - TRBV4-1 CASSQAPDRDYGYTF TGCGCCAGCAGCCAAGCACCCGACAGGGACTATGGCTACACCTTC
- TRBJ2-1 - TRBV7-9 CATSEPNEQFF TGTGCCACCTCCGAACCGAATGAGCAGTTCTTC
- TRBJ1-1 - TRBV2 CASSPQWRGTEAFF TGTGCCAGCAGCCCTCAATGGCGAGGTACTGAAGCTTTCTTT
TRBD1 TRBJ2-7 - TRBV5-6 CASSLFLTGAVRSEQYF TGTGCCAGCAGCTTGTTTCTGACAGGGGCGGTGAGAAGCGAGCAGTACTTC
- TRBJ2-1 - TRBV11-1 CASSHGINEQFF TGTGCCAGCAGCCACGGAATAAATGAGCAGTTCTTC
- TRBJ1-6 medium-sized TRBV5-6 CASSPGGYSPLHF TGTGCCAGCAGCCCGGGGGGGTATTCACCCCTCCACTTT
- TRBJ2-1 - TRBV11-2 CASSLTVEQFF TGTGCCAGCAGCCTGACAGTTGAGCAGTTCTTC
- TRBJ1-1 - TRBV7-6 CASSLSVNTEAFF TGTGCCAGCAGCTTGTCGGTGAACACTGAAGCTTTCTTT
TRBD1 TRBJ1-5 - TRBV19 CASTPTGVAGVRHF TGTGCCAGTACCCCAACAGGGGTGGCCGGGGTAAGGCATTTT